In its sample, the clone carrying this T cell receptor beta chain was seen many times. The data were obtained in a study of neurological immune-mediated disorders. For the study at large: The disease course was relapsing-remitting in roughly 30 and secondary progressive in about 9% of the 34 multiple sclerosis patients.

5'RACE employing 10-nucleotide random UMIs yielded the cDNA. The output of every sequencing run, over 190 million TCR-beta sequences, came from 15-18 subjects. Each CDR3 protein gets one entry after TCRdb re-called the 5' RACE reads with MiXCR. The sample contains some 46,000 distinct CDR3 sequences, around 4.5% of which appear only once. Germline CDR1 is SGDLS and CDR2 is YYNGEE. The CDR3 has 13 amino acids. V lost 3 bases and J 4 bases, leaving 10 bases between the germline ends. The sequencing sample was made of PBMCs. This chain links TRBV9 with TRBJ2-5; D is uncertain. This sequence originates from a woman aged 60-75 years with multiple sclerosis. CDR3 region: CASSGPPAETQYF. The DNA of the CDR3 is TGTGCCAGCAGCGGACCCCCTGCAGAGACCCAGTACTTC.